One sample yielded the 27 T cell receptor beta chains listed below, sequenced in a study of blood T cell repertoires in COVID-19. Produced via immunoSEQ multiplex PCR; TCRdb's table is partial and in-frame only. The data contain tens of thousands of clones, over 90% of them singletons. The sequenced sample consisted of peripheral blood. The receptors stem from a human donor in a cohort sampled during active COVID-19.

The rearrangement links TRBV15 to TRBJ1-1; D gene uncertain. This CDR3 has 15 amino acids. V gave up 0 bases and J gave up 6 bases, with 14 bases separating them. Per germline, CDR1 LNHNV and CDR2 YYDKDF (reference sequence). The CDR3 sequence is CATSRDPATDAEAFF. The CDR3 DNA reads TGTGCCACCAGCAGAGATCCGGCCACAGATGCTGAAGCTTTCTTT.

The gene calls are TRBV9 and TRBJ2-3; TRBD2 aligns across 15 bases. V lost 4 bases and J lost 2; bases outside the gene matches: 11. The V gene's germline CDR1 is SGDLS and CDR2 YYNGEE. CDR3 size: 19 residues. The CDR3 DNA reads TGTGCCAGCAGCCCCTATGGACTAGCGGGAGGGCCCTTCACAGATACGCAGTATTTT. Residues: CASSPYGLAGGPFTDTQYF.

The chain joins TRBV29-1 to TRBJ2-2; D gene unclear. There are 14 residues in the CDR3. V lost 1 base to trimming and J lost 7 bases, with 13 bases between them. Per germline, CDR1 SQVTM and CDR2 ANQGSEA. CDR3: CSVEGATNRGELFF. CDR3 sequence (DNA): TGCAGCGTTGAAGGGGCTACGAACCGCGGGGAGCTGTTTTTT.

The chain couples TRBV2 to TRBJ2-3; D is possibly TRBD1 (5 bases). The V gene lost 1 base and the J gene lost 6 bases, with 5 bases spanning the gap. CDR1 SNHLY and CDR2 FYNNEI come from the germline V gene. This CDR3 comprises 12 residues. The CDR3 nucleotides are TGTGCCAGCAGTGAAGGACAGGATACGCAGTATTTT. Its protein is CASSEGQDTQYF.

This chain joins TRBV5-8 and TRBJ2-7; 7 bases match TRBD1. Germline CDR1 SGHTS, CDR2 YDEGEE. With V trimmed by 2 bases and J by 6 bases, 2 bases remained unmatched. The CDR3 is made up of 12 amino acids. CDR3 nucleotides: TGTGCCAGCAGCTTTGCAGGGGGCGAGCAGTACTTC. Encoded protein: CASSFAGGEQYF.

This chain connects TRBV24-1 to TRBJ2-5, with TRBD1 identical over 10 bases. J was trimmed by 5 bases and V by 3 bases; bases with no gene match: 5. CDR1 KGHDR and CDR2 SFDVKD come from the germline V gene. The CDR3 consists of 15 residues. The CDR3 sequence is CATSDRTGGMETQYF. CDR3 nucleotides: TGTGCCACCAGTGATCGGACAGGGGGTATGGAGACCCAGTACTTC.

The chain links TRBV7-9 to TRBJ2-7; D uncertain. The CDR3 has 11 amino acids. V was pared by 3 bases and J by 5 bases, with 5 bases between. The germline gives CDR1 SEHNR, CDR2 FQNEAQ (reference sequence). In DNA form, the CDR3 reads TGTGCCAGCAGCTTCCAGGACGAGCAGTACTTC. Protein: CASSFQDEQYF.

The V gene is TRBV5-1, the J gene TRBJ2-7; 11 bases map to TRBD1. The V gene end was trimmed by 4 bases and the J gene end by 4 bases; junction bases not matched to a gene: 4. Germline CDR1 is SGHRS and CDR2 is YFSETQ. The CDR3 loop spans 14 amino acids. Here the CDR3 reads CASSAGTGGYEQYF. CDR3 bases: TGCGCCAGCAGCGCAGGGACAGGGGGATACGAGCAGTACTTC.

The CDR3 nucleotides read TGTGCCAGCAGGGGGCAGGGTAGGTCCTACAATGAGCAGTTCTTC. Translated: CASRGQGRSYNEQFF. The rearrangement joins TRBV2 to TRBJ2-1; the D gene is possibly TRBD1 (5 bases). CDR3 size: 15 residues. V shed 6 bases and J shed 1 base, with 13 bases lying between them. The V gene's germline CDR1 is SNHLY and CDR2 FYNNEI.

The rearrangement joins TRBV4-1 to TRBJ2-1; D uncertain. Germline V gives CDR1 MGHRA, CDR2 YSYEKL. The CDR3 is 15 residues long. V lost 1 base and J lost 1, with 8 bases in between. CDR3 in DNA: TGCGCCAGCAGCCAAGTGGAGATGTCCTACAATGAGCAGTTCTTC. Its protein is CASSQVEMSYNEQFF.

The gene calls are TRBV27 and TRBJ1-6; 8 bases align to TRBD1. Per germline, CDR1 MNHEY and CDR2 SMNVEV (reference sequence). The CDR3 is 12 residues long. Trimming at V came to 10 bases and at J to 8 bases, leaving 4 bases not matched to a gene. CDR3 sequence: CATQGADSPLHF. In DNA form, the CDR3 reads TGTGCCACGCAGGGGGCGGATTCACCCCTCCACTTT.

This rearrangement joins TRBV19 to TRBJ1-4; a weak D match, TRBD1 (6 bases). The germline CDR1 and CDR2 sequences are LNHDA and SQIVND (reference sequence). This CDR3 spans 15 amino acids. V gave up 5 bases and J gave up 7 bases, with 17 bases separating them. The CDR3 spells CASSRNREVSEKLFF. The CDR3 DNA follows: TGTGCCAGTAGTCGCAACAGGGAAGTGAGTGAAAAACTGTTTTTT.

This chain uses TRBV20-1 with TRBJ1-2, with D tentatively TRBD1 (5 bases). V dropped 3 bases and J dropped 3 bases, with 14 bases sitting between them. The CDR3 is 14 amino acids. Germline V gives CDR1 DFQATT, CDR2 SNEGSKA (reference sequence). CDR3 loop: CSASRRALDYGYTF. The DNA of the CDR3 is TGCAGTGCTAGTCGCAGGGCGCTTGACTATGGCTACACCTTC.

The rearrangement uses TRBV29-1 and TRBJ1-2; 7 bases line up with TRBD1. The CDR3 consists of 15 residues. CDR1 and CDR2 from the germline V gene are SQVTM and ANQGSEA. The ends lost 0 bases at V and 3 bases at J; junction bases unmatched: 7. The CDR3 protein is CSVEDRDRAYYGYTF. The CDR3, as DNA: TGCAGCGTTGAAGACCGAGACAGGGCGTACTATGGCTACACCTTC.

The chain links TRBV19 to TRBJ2-1, with D maybe TRBD2 (5 bases). Looked up from germline, CDR1 is LNHDA and CDR2 is SQIVND (reference sequence). Trimming cost V 4 bases and J 12 bases, with 13 bases left between them. The CDR3 runs 12 residues. This CDR3 is CASSTRGSAQFF. The CDR3 DNA is TGTGCCAGTAGTACCCGAGGGTCAGCGCAGTTCTTC.

The chain employs TRBV27 and TRBJ2-3, with 7 nucleotides matching TRBD2. This CDR3 has 14 amino acids. Germline CDR1 MNHEY, CDR2 SMNVEV (reference sequence). V gave up 9 bases and J gave up 4 bases; unmatched junction bases: 10. The CDR3 sequence: CARGTGRVADTQYF. The CDR3 DNA is TGTGCCAGGGGGACGGGGAGGGTCGCAGATACGCAGTATTTT.

The genes are TRBV5-6 and TRBJ2-1, with 12 bases lining up with TRBD2. Germline trimming cut 0 bases from V and 9 bases from J; bases unmatched to any gene: 4. Germline V gene lookup returns CDR1 SGHDT and CDR2 YYEEEE. This CDR3 contains 15 residues. The CDR3 protein is CASSLGLAGDREQFF. CDR3 DNA sequence: TGTGCCAGCAGCTTGGGACTAGCGGGAGATCGTGAGCAGTTCTTC.

The rearrangement joins TRBV9 to TRBJ2-1; 7 bases align to TRBD2. Germline V gives CDR1 SGDLS, CDR2 YYNGEE. J was trimmed by 5 bases and V by 6 bases; bases with no gene match: 2. CDR3 size: 12 residues. This CDR3 is CASMGGDNEQFF. As DNA, the CDR3 is TGTGCCAGCATGGGAGGGGACAATGAGCAGTTCTTC.

The gene calls are TRBV2 and TRBJ1-6; TRBD1 aligns across 8 bases. Unmatched junction bases numbered 2, after V lost 4 bases and J lost 3 bases. CDR1 and CDR2 from the germline V gene are SNHLY and FYNNEI. This CDR3 has 15 amino acids. The CDR3 is CASSGTGGYNSPLHF. The CDR3 DNA reads TGTGCCAGCAGTGGAACAGGGGGCTATAATTCACCCCTCCACTTT.

This clone was seen more than once but under ten times. In DNA form, the CDR3 reads TGTGCCAGCAGCCCGTTTCGCACTAGCTTTCTCGCTGGGGCCAACGTCCTGACTTTC. Translation gives CASSPFRTSFLAGANVLTF. The chain is built from TRBV7-2 and TRBJ2-6; maybe TRBD2 (6 bases). There are 19 residues in the CDR3. Germline-derived CDR1 and CDR2 are SGHTA and FQGNSA. V lost 5 bases and J 2 bases, leaving 22 bases between the germline ends. The full variable domain, completed using reference TRBV7-2 and TRBJ2-6, is GAGVSQSPSNKVTEKGKDVELRCDPISGHTALYWYRQSLGQGLEFLIYFQGNSAPDKSGLPSDRFSAERTGGSVSTLTIQRTQQEDSAVYLCASSPFRTSFLAGANVLTFGAGSRLTVL.

The rearrangement joins TRBV14 to TRBJ1-1, with D possibly TRBD1 on 6 matching bases. This CDR3 has 15 amino acids. The germline V gene encodes CDR1 SGHDN and CDR2 FVKESK. Trimming cost V 3 bases and J 1 base, with 12 bases left between them. CDR3 residues: CASSHLTGWNTEAFF. CDR3 coding DNA: TGTGCCAGCAGCCATTTGACAGGTTGGAACACTGAAGCTTTCTTT.

CDR3 DNA sequence: TGTGCCAGCAGTTCTAGCCAAGGCAGAACTAATGAAAAACTGTTTTTT. Protein: CASSSSQGRTNEKLFF. The chain employs TRBV7-8 and TRBJ1-4; D uncertain. CDR1 SGHVS and CDR2 FQNEAQ come from the germline V gene. The CDR3 sequence is 16 residues long. Deletions cut 6 bases from V and 1 base from J, with 15 bases between.

The chain recombines TRBV5-6 with TRBJ2-7, with 11 bases fitting TRBD2. The CDR3 contains 15 residues. Germline CDR1 SGHDT, CDR2 YYEEEE. The trim removed 0 bases at V and 7 bases at J, leaving 6 bases unmatched. CDR3 amino acids: CASSLVAGGPREQYF. The CDR3 DNA reads TGTGCCAGCAGCTTGGTAGCGGGAGGGCCTCGGGAGCAGTACTTC.

The chain couples TRBV5-1 to TRBJ1-5; perhaps TRBD1 as D (5 bases). Trimming stripped 0 bases from V and 6 bases from J, with 7 bases between. The CDR3 contains 13 residues. Germline V gene lookup returns CDR1 SGHRS and CDR2 YFSETQ. CDR3 residues: CASSLVQGQPQHF. The CDR3 DNA sequence: TGCGCCAGCAGCTTGGTGCAGGGTCAGCCCCAGCATTTT.

The rearrangement joins TRBV9 to TRBJ2-1, with a weak D call TRBD1 (6 bases). V lost 3 bases to trimming and J lost 8 bases, with 12 bases between them. Germline CDR1 and CDR2: SGDLS and YYNGEE. This CDR3 contains 13 residues. The CDR3 region has the DNA TGTGCCAGCAGCGCCACAGGGAGCGATGAGCAGTTCTTC. This sequence encodes CASSATGSDEQFF.

The chain carries TRBV20-1 and TRBJ1-4, with 9 positions matching TRBD1. J lost 5 bases, V lost 6 bases, and 10 bases had no gene match. Germline V gene data show CDR1 as DFQATT and CDR2 as SNEGSKA (reference sequence). The CDR3 covers 15 residues. DNA of the CDR3: TGCAGTGCCAGTTACAGGGGGCGGTCCAATGAAAAACTGTTTTTT. Protein product: CSASYRGRSNEKLFF.

This sequence joins TRBV28 and TRBJ1-2, with unresolved D. This CDR3 comprises 13 residues. From germline, CDR1 is MDHEN and CDR2 SYDVKM. Trimming removed 8 bases at V and 8 bases at J, with 18 bases between. CDR3: CASETIRSGGYTF. CDR3 sequence (DNA): TGTGCCAGCGAGACGATACGGAGTGGAGGCTACACCTTC.